Presented here are 13 T cell receptor beta chains from one specimen sequenced in a study of T cell repertoires in cytomegalovirus infection. These receptors have no known antigen. TCRdb reprocessed the reads with MiXCR, giving one entry per CDR3 protein. The sample contains roughly 80,000 distinct CDR3 sequences, around 25% of which appear only once. Sequences were derived from CD8+ T cells from cultured PBMCs, sampled from culture after CMV antigen stimulation. Receptors were obtained from a human donor in good health (CMV status not recorded). Some clones in this sample may be carry-over from other donors' samples.

This clonotype was seen repeatedly, ten times or more. The V gene is TRBV19, the J gene TRBJ2-1; D is perhaps TRBD1 (6 bases). The CDR3 has 15 residues. The V gene lost 1 base and the J gene lost 8 bases, with 15 bases spanning the gap. The germline V gene encodes CDR1 LNHDA and CDR2 SQIVND (reference sequence). The CDR3 protein is CASSIGQGWGDEQFF. In nucleotides, the CDR3 is TGTGCCAGTAGTATAGGTCAGGGGTGGGGCGATGAGCAGTTCTTC.

The chain uses TRBV11-2 and TRBJ2-1; no firm D call. V lost 4 bases, J lost 8 bases, and 15 bases lay in between. Germline V CDR1 and CDR2: SGHAT, FQNNGV. This CDR3 region has 14 residues. The CDR3 here is CASSSGLIVDEQFF. CDR3 nucleotides: TGTGCCAGCAGCTCGGGTTTGATTGTCGATGAGCAGTTCTTC.

The genes are TRBV5-1 and TRBJ2-1, with 13 nucleotides matching TRBD2. Germline assignment: CDR1 SGHRS and CDR2 YFSETQ. The CDR3 consists of 15 residues. V shed 3 bases, J shed 9 bases, and the junction held 6 bases outside the gene matches. CDR3 sequence: CASSWTSGRGSEQFF. The CDR3 coding sequence is TGCGCCAGCAGCTGGACTAGCGGGAGAGGGAGTGAGCAGTTCTTC.

This clonotype was counted ten times or more. The V gene is TRBV7-8, the J gene TRBJ2-3; D perhaps matches TRBD2 (5 bases). CDR1 is SGHVS, CDR2 FQNEAQ, per germline. The V end was cut by 10 bases, the J end by 4 bases, with 12 bases between. This CDR3 comprises 12 residues. The CDR3 spells CATGLNADTQYF. CDR3 in DNA: TGTGCCACCGGACTCAACGCAGATACGCAGTATTTT.

The gene calls are TRBV14 and TRBJ2-3, with unresolved D. Trimming cost V 0 bases and J 2 bases, with 15 bases left between them. The CDR3 length is 17 residues. Germline loops: CDR1 SGHDN, CDR2 FVKESK. The CDR3 protein is CASSQDRGRADTDTQYF. The CDR3 DNA reads as TGTGCCAGCAGCCAAGACCGCGGACGGGCGGACACAGATACGCAGTATTTT.

This chain connects TRBV7-6 to TRBJ1-1; no definite D call. From germline, CDR1 is SGHVS and CDR2 FNYEAQ. V shed 8 bases and J shed 1 base, with 11 bases lying between them. This CDR3 spans 13 amino acids. CDR3 in DNA: TGTGCCAGCGATTGGGGTCAGAACACTGAAGCTTTCTTT. It translates to CASDWGQNTEAFF.

This clonotype was seen only a few times. The chain is built from TRBV19 and TRBJ1-5, with 9 bases lining up with TRBD1. The germline gives CDR1 LNHDA, CDR2 SQIVND (reference sequence). The CDR3 length is 17 residues. With 0 bases clipped from V and 6 bases from J, the junction kept 9 bases outside the gene matches. CDR3 nucleotide sequence: TGTGCCAGTAGTATAGATCAGGACAGGGGACGGGGTCAGCCCCAGCATTTT. It specifies CASSIDQDRGRGQPQHF.

This clonotype showed up just once. The chain couples TRBV6-2 or TRBV6-3 to TRBJ1-1; D remains unclear. V gave up 6 bases and J gave up 0 bases, with 5 bases separating them. The CDR3 is made up of 12 amino acids. The germline V gene encodes CDR1 MNHEY and CDR2 SVGEGT. CDR3 amino acids: CASRRLNTEAFF. CDR3 nucleotide sequence: TGTGCCAGCAGACGCCTGAACACTGAAGCTTTCTTT.

This clonotype has at least ten counts. This sequence joins TRBV7-2 and TRBJ1-1, with D hard to call. CDR3 size: 13 residues. CDR1 is SGHTA and CDR2 is FQGNSA in the germline V gene. V lost 3 bases and J lost 1, with 6 bases in between. The CDR3 protein is CASSLWGNTEAFF. In DNA, the CDR3 is TGTGCCAGCAGCTTGTGGGGGAACACTGAAGCTTTCTTT. The entire variable domain, with the rest obtained from reference TRBV7-2 and TRBJ1-1, is as follows: GAGVSQSPSNKVTEKGKDVELRCDPISGHTALYWYRQSLGQGLEFLIYFQGNSAPDKSGLPSDRFSAERTGGSVSTLTIQRTQQEDSAVYLCASSLWGNTEAFFGQGTRLTVV.

The chain uses TRBV27 and TRBJ2-3, with 11 bases fitting TRBD2. V dropped 6 bases and J dropped 0; count of bases not matched to a gene: 5. The CDR3 runs to 16 residues. The germline V gene has CDR1 MNHEY and CDR2 SMNVEV (reference sequence). CDR3 amino acids: CASRRGTSGSTDTQYF. CDR3 in DNA: TGTGCCAGCAGACGAGGGACTAGCGGTAGCACAGATACGCAGTATTTT.

This chain links TRBV27 with TRBJ2-3; D assignment may be TRBD1 or TRBD2 (5 bases each). Deletions cut 5 bases from V and 2 bases from J, with 11 bases between. Per the germline V gene, CDR1 is MNHEY and CDR2 is SMNVEV (reference sequence). The length of the CDR3 is 14 residues. CDR3 sequence (DNA): TGTGCCAGCAGTAAGGGGCTAGCCACAGATACGCAGTATTTT. Amino acids: CASSKGLATDTQYF.

This clonotype came up a few times. The rearrangement joins TRBV7-3 to TRBJ1-5, with TRBD1 identical over 9 bases. Germline V gene lookup returns CDR1 SGHTA and CDR2 FQGTGA. The CDR3 contains 16 residues. Unmatched junction bases numbered 5, after V lost 5 bases and J lost 0 bases. The CDR3 DNA follows: TGTGCCAGCAGCCTACGACAGGGGGTTAGCAATCAGCCCCAGCATTTT. Protein: CASSLRQGVSNQPQHF.

The chain uses TRBV11-1 and TRBJ2-1, with D perhaps TRBD2 (7 bases). V was pared by 8 bases and J by 15 bases, with 20 bases between. CDR3 size: 12 residues. The germline V gene encodes CDR1 SGHAT and CDR2 FQDESV (reference sequence). The CDR3, as DNA: TGTGCCAGCCTAGGAGAGGGGGGGCATCGGTTCTTC. Protein: CASLGEGGHRFF.